This entry features one T cell receptor beta chain sequence. This specimen belongs to a study of cytomegalovirus exposure and HLA in healthy donors. Turning to the study itself: Roughly 85 million unique TCRs from HLA-typed donors made up an early data release.

This CDR3 has 16 residues. V lost 0 bases and J 6 bases, leaving 15 bases between the germline ends. Germline V gene data show CDR1 as LGHNA and CDR2 as YNFKEQ. The PCR contained 60 Vbeta and 13 Jbeta primers. The assay was immunoSEQ multiplex PCR, and TCRdb's table has in-frame clones only and misses some. The data hold 150,000 to 200,000 clones, with 65% to 80% observed a single time. The sequenced sample consisted of PBMCs. The gene calls are TRBV4-2 and TRBJ2-1, with TRBD2 as a possible D gene (7 bases). This TCR derives from a woman aged 50 to 60 in good health and CMV-seropositive. For the CDR3, the DNA is TGTGCCAGCAGCCAAGATGAGAGGGGGGGGTCCAATGAGCAGTTCTTC. Encoded protein: CASSQDERGGSNEQFF.